Below are 30 T cell receptor beta chains sequenced from a single sample in a study of blood T cell repertoires in COVID-19. Produced via immunoSEQ multiplex PCR; TCRdb's table is partial and in-frame only. The profile shows around 450,000 clones, around 87% of them singletons. The sequenced material came from PBMCs or T cells enriched from blood (not recorded which). These receptors were obtained from a woman aged 18-29 years who had recovered from COVID-19.

This clone was observed once. The V gene is TRBV6-5, the J gene TRBJ1-1; D is possibly TRBD1 (6 bases). Germline loops: CDR1 MNHEY, CDR2 SVGAGI. The CDR3 covers 14 residues. Trimming stripped 6 bases from V and 0 bases from J, with 11 bases between. CDR3 sequence reads: CASRQGTLNTEAFF. CDR3 nucleotides: TGTGCCAGCAGGCAGGGGACCCTGAACACTGAAGCTTTCTTT.

A remark on this clone: This same CDR3 is encoded by further DNA sequences in the sample. The V call is TRBV7-2, the J call TRBJ1-1, with unresolved D. The V and J ends lost 1 base and 1 base respectively, with 4 bases between them. CDR3 length: 13 residues. Germline lookup yields CDR1 SGHTA and CDR2 FQGNSA. The CDR3 is CASSLVANTEAFF. The DNA of the CDR3 is TGTGCCAGCAGCTTAGTAGCGAACACTGAAGCTTTCTTT.

The genes are TRBV7-9 and TRBJ2-5; D may be TRBD2 (5 bases). V was clipped by 5 bases and J by 1 base, with 14 bases between them. The CDR3 has 15 amino acids. Germline V gene data show CDR1 as SEHNR and CDR2 as FQNEAQ (reference sequence). The CDR3 DNA reads as TGTGCCAGCAGCCCCCTAGGAGGTATCCAAGAGACCCAGTACTTC. This gives the protein CASSPLGGIQETQYF.

CDR3 amino acids: CASSLRLAGADTQYF. CDR3 nucleotides: TGTGCCAGCAGCTTAAGGCTAGCGGGGGCAGATACGCAGTATTTT. V is TRBV7-9 and J is TRBJ2-3, with TRBD2 matching over 10 bases. The CDR3 sequence is 15 residues long. Germline trimming cut 2 bases from V and 4 bases from J; bases unmatched to any gene: 3. Per germline, CDR1 SEHNR and CDR2 FQNEAQ (reference sequence).

The chain is built from TRBV2 and TRBJ1-5, with a tentative D call TRBD1 (5 bases). The CDR3 consists of 15 residues. Germline V gene data show CDR1 as SNHLY and CDR2 as FYNNEI. V dropped 3 bases and J dropped 11 bases, with 20 bases sitting between them. The CDR3 sequence is CASSDGPGRPGAQHF. Here the CDR3 DNA reads TGTGCCAGCAGTGATGGCCCAGGGCGCCCCGGAGCCCAGCATTTT.

This clone showed up just a few times. This chain links TRBV5-1 with TRBJ1-5; TRBD1 is a possible D gene (6 bases). The V end lost 2 bases, the J end lost 5 bases, and 11 bases lay between the germline ends. This CDR3 region has 14 residues. Germline V gene sequence: CDR1 SGHRS, CDR2 YFSETQ. DNA for the CDR3: TGCGCCAGCAGCTTCGGGGGGGCGGATCAGCCCCAGCATTTT. It is translated as CASSFGGADQPQHF. Supplemented by reference TRBV5-1 and TRBJ1-5, the full variable domain reads KAGVTQTPRYLIKTRGQQVTLSCSPISGHRSVSWYQQTPGQGLQFLFEYFSETQRNKGNFPGRFSGRQFSNSRSEMNVSTLELGDSALYLCASSFGGADQPQHFGDGTRLSIL.

The rearrangement joins TRBV6-5 to TRBJ1-1; D call uncertain. This CDR3 contains 13 residues. V was shortened by 5 bases and J by 2 bases, with 9 bases between the two germline ends. Germline CDR1 MNHEY, CDR2 SVGAGI. CDR3 coding DNA: TGTGCCAGCAGTCCCCTAAGTAACACTGAAGCTTTCTTT. The encoded protein is CASSPLSNTEAFF.

The chain couples TRBV28 to TRBJ1-6, with TRBD1 as a possible D gene (6 bases). V lost 5 bases and J lost 10, with 27 bases in between. Germline V gives CDR1 MDHEN, CDR2 SYDVKM. This CDR3 is built from 18 residues. CDR3 in amino acids: CASSLNTGSRAMESPLHF. The CDR3 nucleotides are TGTGCCAGCAGTCTAAATACAGGGAGCCGGGCGATGGAATCACCCCTCCACTTT.

The chain employs TRBV5-1 and TRBJ2-1, with TRBD2 as a possible D gene (6 bases). Per the germline V gene, CDR1 is SGHRS and CDR2 is YFSETQ. Trimming took off 0 bases at V and 5 bases at J, with 15 bases between the two ends. This CDR3 has 16 residues. This chain's CDR3 is CASSLGGGSQNNEQFF. The CDR3 DNA follows: TGCGCCAGCAGCTTGGGTGGGGGGAGCCAGAACAATGAGCAGTTCTTC. Variable domain in full (rest from reference TRBV5-1 and TRBJ2-1): KAGVTQTPRYLIKTRGQQVTLSCSPISGHRSVSWYQQTPGQGLQFLFEYFSETQRNKGNFPGRFSGRQFSNSRSEMNVSTLELGDSALYLCASSLGGGSQNNEQFFGPGTRLTVL.

This clone was counted only a few times. This chain connects TRBV7-6 to TRBJ2-5; tentatively, D is TRBD2 (5 bases). V was pared by 2 bases and J by 5 bases, with 18 bases between. Germline V gene data show CDR1 as SGHVS and CDR2 as FNYEAQ. This CDR3 is built from 16 residues. The CDR3 protein is CASSLLTGDLGETQYF. CDR3 nucleotides: TGTGCCAGCAGCTTACTGACCGGGGATCTGGGGGAGACCCAGTACTTC.

J is TRBJ1-2 and V is TRBV10-3, with 7 positions matching TRBD1. Germline CDR1 and CDR2: ENHRY and SYGVKD. This CDR3 is built from 15 residues. Trimming at V came to 4 bases and at J to 2 bases, leaving 7 bases not matched to a gene. This chain's CDR3 is CAISATLQGNYGYTF. The CDR3 region has the DNA TGTGCCATCAGTGCGACCCTACAGGGGAACTATGGCTACACCTTC.

This chain uses TRBV2 with TRBJ2-5, with D tentatively TRBD1 (5 bases). Germline values: CDR1 SNHLY, CDR2 FYNNEI. V was cut by 6 bases and J by 1 base, with 12 bases left in between. The CDR3 is 14 residues long. In nucleotides, the CDR3 is TGTGCCAGCAGCCCAACCCAGGGCCAAGAGACCCAGTACTTC. Encoded protein: CASSPTQGQETQYF.

In regard to this clone: Sequence at one end of the junction differs from germline and may be a read error. The gene calls are TRBV5-1 and TRBJ1-5; a possible D gene is TRBD1 (5 bases). Looked up from germline, CDR1 is SGHRS and CDR2 is YFSETQ. This CDR3 spans 14 amino acids. This chain's CDR3 is CARSLGGGNQPQHF. The CDR3 DNA sequence: TGCGCCCGCAGCTTGGGGGGGGGCAATCAGCCCCAGCATTTT. The whole variable domain, filled in from reference TRBV5-1 and TRBJ1-5, reads KAGVTQTPRYLIKTRGQQVTLSCSPISGHRSVSWYQQTPGQGLQFLFEYFSETQRNKGNFPGRFSGRQFSNSRSEMNVSTLELGDSALYLCARSLGGGNQPQHFGDGTRLSIL.

Notes on this clone: Other DNA sequences in this specimen translate into the identical CDR3. V gene TRBV5-1 combines with J gene TRBJ2-3; 9 nucleotides line up with TRBD2. The V gene end was trimmed by 4 bases and the J gene end by 1 base; junction bases not matched to a gene: 4. CDR1 SGHRS and CDR2 YFSETQ come from the germline V gene. CDR3 length: 15 amino acids. CDR3 bases: TGCGCCAGCAGCCCTGGCGGGGGGGGCACAGATACGCAGTATTTT. Translation: CASSPGGGGTDTQYF.

As concerns this clone: Other DNA sequences within the sample encode an identical CDR3. V is TRBV5-1 and J is TRBJ1-6; the match to TRBD1 covers 9 bases. V was pared by 4 bases and J by 7 bases, with 3 bases of the junction left unmatched. This CDR3 has 14 residues. In germline, CDR1 is SGHRS, CDR2 YFSETQ. The CDR3, as DNA: TGCGCCAGCAGCCAGGGACAGGGAAATTCACCCCTCCACTTT. Protein sequence: CASSQGQGNSPLHF. The full variable domain, in which reference TRBV5-1 and TRBJ1-6 provide the parts outside the CDR3, is KAGVTQTPRYLIKTRGQQVTLSCSPISGHRSVSWYQQTPGQGLQFLFEYFSETQRNKGNFPGRFSGRQFSNSRSEMNVSTLELGDSALYLCASSQGQGNSPLHFGNGTRLTVT.

The chain couples TRBV4-1 to TRBJ1-3; D unresolved. The germline CDR1 and CDR2 sequences are MGHRA and YSYEKL. This CDR3 comprises 15 residues. Trimming removed 1 base at V and 8 bases at J, with 15 bases between. CDR3 nucleotide sequence: TGCGCCAGCAGCCAAGTCGGGGTTGGAGTGGACACCATATATTTT. Its translation is CASSQVGVGVDTIYF.

The table lists this clone with a count of one. V gene TRBV4-1 combines with J gene TRBJ2-4; TRBD2 aligns across 14 bases. J lost 0 bases, V lost 1 base, and 2 bases had no gene match. Germline V CDR1 and CDR2: MGHRA, YSYEKL. CDR3 length: 18 amino acids. The CDR3 loop is CASSQVGLAGGAKNIQYF. The CDR3 nucleotides read TGCGCCAGCAGCCAAGTCGGACTAGCGGGGGGAGCCAAAAACATTCAGTACTTC.

This rearrangement joins TRBV29-1 to TRBJ1-1; D is uncertain. CDR1 and CDR2 (germline): SQVTM, ANQGSEA. Trimming removed 5 bases at V and 3 bases at J, with 16 bases between. CDR3 length: 14 amino acids. The CDR3 DNA follows: TGCAGCGTTACATTTCCCGGGATAGACACTGAAGCTTTCTTT. It specifies CSVTFPGIDTEAFF.

The chain uses TRBV19 and TRBJ1-4; tentative D call: TRBD1 (5 bases). Germline lookup yields CDR1 LNHDA and CDR2 SQIVND (reference sequence). The CDR3 runs to 14 residues. V was cut by 7 bases and J by 7 bases, with 16 bases left in between. The CDR3 DNA sequence: TGTGCCAGTACCCCGGGGGGACTGAGTGAAAAACTGTTTTTT. Encoded protein: CASTPGGLSEKLFF.

This clone was detected a few times. This chain connects TRBV10-1 to TRBJ1-5, with 9 bases that match TRBD1. Germline-derived CDR1 and CDR2 are WNHNN and SYGVQD (reference sequence). Trimming cost V 6 bases and J 2 bases; bases outside gene matches: 11. This CDR3 is built from 17 residues. The CDR3 is CASRYRGLGRGNQPQHF. The CDR3 nucleotides are TGCGCCAGCAGATACAGGGGGCTAGGTAGGGGCAATCAGCCCCAGCATTTT.

The chain employs TRBV4-1 and TRBJ1-1; D uncertain. The germline V gene encodes CDR1 MGHRA and CDR2 YSYEKL. The CDR3 totals 16 residues. The V end was cut by 4 bases, the J end by 1 base, with 16 bases between. The CDR3 is CASSPTSTGENTEAFF. In nucleotides, the CDR3 is TGCGCCAGCAGCCCTACTTCAACCGGTGAGAACACTGAAGCTTTCTTT.

The V and J genes are TRBV11-2 and TRBJ1-1; 7 bases align to TRBD1. The CDR3 sequence is 16 residues long. Losses at the gene ends were 5 bases for V and 2 bases for J; bases not matched to a gene: 11. Germline V CDR1 and CDR2: SGHAT, FQNNGV. CDR3 sequence: CASSPRDSGHNTEAFF. CDR3 DNA sequence: TGTGCCAGCAGCCCTCGGGACAGCGGACACAACACTGAAGCTTTCTTT.

The CDR3 loop reads CATSPRPWSSSGNTIYF. As DNA, the CDR3 is TGTGCCACCAGCCCCCGCCCCTGGAGCAGCTCTGGAAACACCATATATTTT. The chain joins TRBV15 to TRBJ1-3; D is unresolved. This CDR3 region has 17 residues. In germline, CDR1 is LNHNV, CDR2 YYDKDF (reference sequence). The V and J ends lost 5 bases and 0 bases respectively, with 17 bases between them.

This clone turned up a few times. The chain links TRBV5-6 to TRBJ1-2, with TRBD1 identical over 8 bases. J was trimmed by 8 bases and V by 3 bases; bases with no gene match: 9. Germline CDR1 is SGHDT and CDR2 is YYEEEE. CDR3 size: 14 residues. The CDR3 sequence: CASSSKNRGGGYTF. For the CDR3, the DNA is TGTGCCAGCAGCTCCAAAAACAGGGGGGGCGGCTACACCTTC.

The count of this clone is one. The J gene is TRBJ1-1, the V gene TRBV29-1; no clear D gene. Between the trimmed V and J ends, which lost 7 bases and 0 bases, there was a span of 6 bases. The germline V gene has CDR1 SQVTM and CDR2 ANQGSEA. The CDR3 runs to 11 residues. CDR3 coding DNA: TGCAGCGGGCATATGAACACTGAAGCTTTCTTT. This encodes CSGHMNTEAFF.

V usage is TRBV6-1 and J usage is TRBJ1-2; D is unresolved. Germline CDR1 is MNHNS and CDR2 is SASEGT. V was pared by 2 bases and J by 7 bases, with 11 bases between. This CDR3 spans 13 amino acids. CDR3 loop: CASSERLISGYTF. The CDR3 DNA is TGTGCCAGCAGTGAAAGACTAATCAGTGGCTACACCTTC.

The rearrangement uses TRBV6-2 or TRBV6-3 and TRBJ2-4; 11 bases fit TRBD2. This CDR3 spans 17 amino acids. Germline V gives CDR1 MNHEY, CDR2 SVGEGT. Germline trimming cut 2 bases from V and 0 bases from J; bases unmatched to any gene: 3. DNA of the CDR3: TGTGCCAGCAGTTACGGGGGACTAGCGGTAGCCAAAAACATTCAGTACTTC. This encodes CASSYGGLAVAKNIQYF.

The rearrangement joins TRBV7-2 to TRBJ1-6; weak D call: TRBD1 (6 bases). The CDR3 consists of 17 residues. In germline, CDR1 is SGHTA, CDR2 FQGNSA. Trimming removed 1 base from V and 2 bases from J, with 12 bases in between. CDR3 bases: TGTGCCAGCAGCTTAGGTATCAGGGGTACCTATAATTCACCCCTCCACTTT. Translation: CASSLGIRGTYNSPLHF.

The table lists this clone with a count of one. The V gene is TRBV5-1, the J gene TRBJ2-1; D may be TRBD1 (5 bases). Trimming left V 2 bases short and J 7 bases short, with 13 bases between. There are 14 residues in the CDR3. Germline CDR1 is SGHRS and CDR2 is YFSETQ. The chain's CDR3 is CASSLSRTSNEQFF. The CDR3 bases are TGCGCCAGCAGCTTAAGTAGGACATCTAATGAGCAGTTCTTC.

The chain has TRBV2 and TRBJ2-1; a weak D match, TRBD2 (5 bases). The V and J ends lost 3 bases and 5 bases respectively, with 8 bases between them. Germline V gene lookup returns CDR1 SNHLY and CDR2 FYNNEI. The CDR3 runs 13 residues. This CDR3 reads CASSEEVNNEQFF. Written as DNA, the CDR3 is TGTGCCAGCAGTGAGGAGGTGAACAATGAGCAGTTCTTC.